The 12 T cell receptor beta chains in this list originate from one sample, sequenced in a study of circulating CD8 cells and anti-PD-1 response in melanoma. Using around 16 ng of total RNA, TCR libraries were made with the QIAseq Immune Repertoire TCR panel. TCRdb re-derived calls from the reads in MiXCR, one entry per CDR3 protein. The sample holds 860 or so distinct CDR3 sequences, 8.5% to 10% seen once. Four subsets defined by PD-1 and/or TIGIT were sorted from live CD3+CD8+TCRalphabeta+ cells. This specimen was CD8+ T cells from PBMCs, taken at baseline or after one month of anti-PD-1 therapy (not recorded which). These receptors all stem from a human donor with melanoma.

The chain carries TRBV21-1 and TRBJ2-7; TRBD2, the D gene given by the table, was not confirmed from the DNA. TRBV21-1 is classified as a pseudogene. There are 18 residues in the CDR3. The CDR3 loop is CASSTAASGGVSSYEQYF. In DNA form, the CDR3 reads TGTGCCAGCAGCACAGCGGCTAGCGGGGGGGTCTCCTCCTACGAGCAGTACTTC.

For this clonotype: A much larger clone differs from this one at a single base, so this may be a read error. CDR3: CASSPPTAPSETQYF. DNA for the CDR3: TGTGCCAGCAGCCCCCCTACCGCCCCAAGTGAGACCCAGTACTTC. The V gene is TRBV7-9, the J gene TRBJ2-5; D is ambiguous. Deletions cut 5 bases from V and 5 bases from J, with 18 bases between. CDR1 is SEHNR, CDR2 FQNEAQ, per germline (reference sequence). This CDR3 is built from 15 residues. The full variable domain, in which reference TRBV7-9 and TRBJ2-5 provide the parts outside the CDR3, is DTGVSQNPRHKITKRGQNVTFRCDPISEHNRLYWYRQTLGQGPEFLTYFQNEAQLEKSRLLSDRFSAERPKGSFSTLEIQRTEQGDSAMYLCASSPPTAPSETQYFGPGTRLLVL.

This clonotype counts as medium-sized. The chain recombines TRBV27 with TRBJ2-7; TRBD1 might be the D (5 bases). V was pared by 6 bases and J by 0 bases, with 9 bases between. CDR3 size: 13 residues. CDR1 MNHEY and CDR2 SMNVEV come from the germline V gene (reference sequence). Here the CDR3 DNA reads TGTGCCAGCAGCCCCAGGGCCTCCTACGAGCAGTACTTC. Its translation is CASSPRASYEQYF.

The CDR3 DNA sequence: TGTGCCAGCAGTTTCGGGGACTCGAATTACAATGAGCAGTTCTTC. This translates into CASSFGDSNYNEQFF. The V and J genes are TRBV6-2 or TRBV6-3 and TRBJ2-1; D possibly corresponds to TRBD2 (6 bases). V dropped 4 bases and J dropped 4 bases, with 14 bases sitting between them. The germline V gene has CDR1 MNHEY and CDR2 SVGEGT. The CDR3 extends over 15 amino acids.

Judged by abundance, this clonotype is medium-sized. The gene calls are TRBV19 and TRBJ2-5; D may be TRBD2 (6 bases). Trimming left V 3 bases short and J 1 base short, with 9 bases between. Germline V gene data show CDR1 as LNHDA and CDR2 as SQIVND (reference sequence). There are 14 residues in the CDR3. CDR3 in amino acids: CASSMRGGQETQYF. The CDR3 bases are TGTGCCAGTAGTATGCGGGGTGGCCAAGAGACCCAGTACTTC. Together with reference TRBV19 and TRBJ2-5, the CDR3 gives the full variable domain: DGGITQSPKYLFRKEGQNVTLSCEQNLNHDAMYWYRQDPGQGLRLIYYSQIVNDFQKGDIAEGYSVSREKKESFPLTVTSAQKNPTAFYLCASSMRGGQETQYFGPGTRLLVL.

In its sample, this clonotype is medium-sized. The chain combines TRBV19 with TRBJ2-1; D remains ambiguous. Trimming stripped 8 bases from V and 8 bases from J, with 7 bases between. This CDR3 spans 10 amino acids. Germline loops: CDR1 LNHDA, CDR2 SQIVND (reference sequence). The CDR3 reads CASGGHEQFF. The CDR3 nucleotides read TGTGCCAGTGGTGGCCATGAGCAGTTCTTC. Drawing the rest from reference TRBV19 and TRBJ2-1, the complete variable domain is DGGITQSPKYLFRKEGQNVTLSCEQNLNHDAMYWYRQDPGQGLRLIYYSQIVNDFQKGDIAEGYSVSREKKESFPLTVTSAQKNPTAFYLCASGGHEQFFGPGTRLTVL.

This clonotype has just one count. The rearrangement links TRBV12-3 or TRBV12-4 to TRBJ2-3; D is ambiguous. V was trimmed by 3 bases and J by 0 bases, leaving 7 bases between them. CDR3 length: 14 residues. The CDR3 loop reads CASSFERSTDTQYF. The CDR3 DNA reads TGTGCCAGCAGTTTTGAAAGGAGCACAGATACGCAGTATTTT.

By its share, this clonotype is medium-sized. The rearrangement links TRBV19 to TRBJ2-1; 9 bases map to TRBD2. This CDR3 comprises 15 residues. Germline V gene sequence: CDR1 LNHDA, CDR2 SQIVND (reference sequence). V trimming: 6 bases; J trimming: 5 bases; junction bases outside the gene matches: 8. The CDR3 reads CASRRASGGNNEQFF. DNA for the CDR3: TGTGCCAGTAGACGCGCCAGCGGGGGGAACAATGAGCAGTTCTTC.

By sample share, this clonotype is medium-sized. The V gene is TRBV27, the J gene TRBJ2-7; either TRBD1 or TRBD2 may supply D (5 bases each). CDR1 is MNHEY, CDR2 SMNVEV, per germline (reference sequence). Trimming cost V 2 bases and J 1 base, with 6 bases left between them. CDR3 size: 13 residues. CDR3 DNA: TGTGCCAGCAGTTTAGGGGGATCCTACGAGCAGTACTTC. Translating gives CASSLGGSYEQYF.

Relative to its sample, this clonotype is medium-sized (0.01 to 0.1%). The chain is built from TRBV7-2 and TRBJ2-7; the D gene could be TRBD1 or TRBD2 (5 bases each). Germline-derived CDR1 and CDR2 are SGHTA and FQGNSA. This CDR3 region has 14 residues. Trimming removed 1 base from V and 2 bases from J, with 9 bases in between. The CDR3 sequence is CASSLGTGPYEQYF. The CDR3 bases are TGTGCCAGCAGCTTAGGGACGGGGCCCTACGAGCAGTACTTC.

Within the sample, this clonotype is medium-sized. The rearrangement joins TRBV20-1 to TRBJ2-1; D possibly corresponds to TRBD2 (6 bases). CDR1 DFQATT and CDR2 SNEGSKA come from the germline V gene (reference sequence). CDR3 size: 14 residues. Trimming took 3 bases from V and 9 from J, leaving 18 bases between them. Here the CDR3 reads CSARRRAAGGEQFF. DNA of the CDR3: TGCAGTGCTAGGCGGAGAGCGGCCGGGGGTGAGCAGTTCTTC.

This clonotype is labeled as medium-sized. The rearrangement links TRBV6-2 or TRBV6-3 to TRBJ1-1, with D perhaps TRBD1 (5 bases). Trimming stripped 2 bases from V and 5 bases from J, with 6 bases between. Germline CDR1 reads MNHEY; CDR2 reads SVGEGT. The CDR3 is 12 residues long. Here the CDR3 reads CASSYGGTEAFF. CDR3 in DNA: TGTGCCAGCAGTTACGGGGGAACTGAAGCTTTCTTT.